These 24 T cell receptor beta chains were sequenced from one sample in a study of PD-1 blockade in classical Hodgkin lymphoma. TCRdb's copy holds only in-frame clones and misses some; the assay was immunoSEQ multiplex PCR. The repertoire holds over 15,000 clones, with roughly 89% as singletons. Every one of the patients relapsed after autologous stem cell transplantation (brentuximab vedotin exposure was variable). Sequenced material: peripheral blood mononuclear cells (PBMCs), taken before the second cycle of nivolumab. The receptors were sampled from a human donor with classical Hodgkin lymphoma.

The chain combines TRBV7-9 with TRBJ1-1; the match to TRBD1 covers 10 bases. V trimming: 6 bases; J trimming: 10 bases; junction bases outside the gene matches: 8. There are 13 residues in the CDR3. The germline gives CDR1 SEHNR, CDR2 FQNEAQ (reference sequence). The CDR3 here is CASSHGQGVGAFF. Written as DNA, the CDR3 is TGTGCCAGCAGTCATGGACAGGGGGTGGGAGCTTTCTTT.

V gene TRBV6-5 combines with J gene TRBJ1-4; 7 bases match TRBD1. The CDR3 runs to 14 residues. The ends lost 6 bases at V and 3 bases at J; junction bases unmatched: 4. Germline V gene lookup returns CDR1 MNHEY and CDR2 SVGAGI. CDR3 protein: CASRSGGPNEKLFF. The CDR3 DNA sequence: TGTGCCAGCAGATCAGGGGGGCCTAATGAAAAACTGTTTTTT.

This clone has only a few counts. As DNA, the CDR3 is TGTGCCAGCAGTTACGAGGCCCTGTATGGCTACACCTTC. This codes for CASSYEALYGYTF. The chain carries TRBV6-6 and TRBJ1-2; no clear D. The germline CDR1 and CDR2 sequences are MNHNY and SVGAGI (reference sequence). This CDR3 has 13 residues. Trimming pared 2 bases from V and 5 bases from J, leaving 9 bases between.

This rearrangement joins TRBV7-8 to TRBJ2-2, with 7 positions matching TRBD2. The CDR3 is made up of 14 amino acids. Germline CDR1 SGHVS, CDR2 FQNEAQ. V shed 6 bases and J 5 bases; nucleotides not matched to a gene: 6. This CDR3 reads CASRLYGGTGELFF. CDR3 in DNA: TGTGCCAGCAGACTTTACGGGGGGACCGGGGAGCTGTTTTTT.

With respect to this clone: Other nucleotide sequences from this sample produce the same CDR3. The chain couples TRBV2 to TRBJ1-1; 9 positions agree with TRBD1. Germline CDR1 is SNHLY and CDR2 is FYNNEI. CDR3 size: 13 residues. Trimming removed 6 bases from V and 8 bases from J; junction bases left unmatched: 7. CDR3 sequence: CASRGLTGGEAFF. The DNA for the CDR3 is TGTGCCAGCAGGGGGCTGACAGGGGGGGAAGCTTTCTTT.

In DNA, the CDR3 is TGTGCCAGCAGTGAATTTCCCACCCGACTAGCGGGGGGCCGGAGGTACTTC. It translates to CASSEFPTRLAGGRRYF. The chain links TRBV6-1 to TRBJ2-7; TRBD2 agrees at 13 bases. J gave up 12 bases and V 2 bases, and 16 bases lay outside the gene matches. The germline gives CDR1 MNHNS, CDR2 SASEGT. CDR3 length: 17 amino acids.

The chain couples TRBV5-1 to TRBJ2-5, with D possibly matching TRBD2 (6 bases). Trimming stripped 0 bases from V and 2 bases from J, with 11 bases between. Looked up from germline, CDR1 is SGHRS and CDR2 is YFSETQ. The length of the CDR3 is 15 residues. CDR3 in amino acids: CASSLVIAGQETQYF. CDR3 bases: TGCGCCAGCAGCTTGGTGATTGCGGGACAAGAGACCCAGTACTTC.

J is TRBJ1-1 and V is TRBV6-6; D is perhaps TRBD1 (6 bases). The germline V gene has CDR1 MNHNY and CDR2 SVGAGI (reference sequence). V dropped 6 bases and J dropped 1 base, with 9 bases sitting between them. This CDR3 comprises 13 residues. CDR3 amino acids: CASSVTGNTEAFF. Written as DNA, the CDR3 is TGTGCCAGCAGCGTGACAGGGAACACTGAAGCTTTCTTT.

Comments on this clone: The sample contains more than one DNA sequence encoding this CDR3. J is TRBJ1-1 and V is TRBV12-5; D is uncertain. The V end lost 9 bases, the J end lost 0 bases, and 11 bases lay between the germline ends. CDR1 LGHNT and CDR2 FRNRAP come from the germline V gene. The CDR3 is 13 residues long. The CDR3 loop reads CASGLQMNTEAFF. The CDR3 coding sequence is TGTGCTAGCGGTCTACAAATGAACACTGAAGCTTTCTTT. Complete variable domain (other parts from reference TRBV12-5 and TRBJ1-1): DARVTQTPRHKVTEMGQEVTMRCQPILGHNTVFWYRQTMMQGLELLAYFRNRAPLDDSGMPKDRFSAEMPDATLATLKIQPSEPRDSAVYFCASGLQMNTEAFFGQGTRLTVV.

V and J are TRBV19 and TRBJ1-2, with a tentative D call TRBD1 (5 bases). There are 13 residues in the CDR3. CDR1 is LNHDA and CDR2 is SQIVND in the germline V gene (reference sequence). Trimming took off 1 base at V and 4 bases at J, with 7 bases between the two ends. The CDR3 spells CASSIGGGYGYTF. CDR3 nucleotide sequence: TGTGCCAGTAGTATAGGGGGCGGCTATGGCTACACCTTC.

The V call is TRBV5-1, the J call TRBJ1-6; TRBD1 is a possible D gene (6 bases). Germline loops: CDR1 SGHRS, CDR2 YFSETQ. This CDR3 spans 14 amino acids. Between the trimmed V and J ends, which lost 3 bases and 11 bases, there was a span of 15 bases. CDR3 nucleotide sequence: TGCGCCAGCAGCTCATCCGTGACAGGCACACCCCTCCACTTT. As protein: CASSSSVTGTPLHF. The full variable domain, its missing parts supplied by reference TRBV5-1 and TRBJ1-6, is KAGVTQTPRYLIKTRGQQVTLSCSPISGHRSVSWYQQTPGQGLQFLFEYFSETQRNKGNFPGRFSGRQFSNSRSEMNVSTLELGDSALYLCASSSSVTGTPLHFGNGTRLTVT.

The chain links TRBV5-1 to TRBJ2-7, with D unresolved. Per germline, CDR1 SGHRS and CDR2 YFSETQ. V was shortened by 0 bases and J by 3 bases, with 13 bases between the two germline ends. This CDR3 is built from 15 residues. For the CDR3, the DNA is TGCGCCAGCAGCTTGGAACCGACGGGTGTCTACGAGCAGTACTTC. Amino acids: CASSLEPTGVYEQYF.

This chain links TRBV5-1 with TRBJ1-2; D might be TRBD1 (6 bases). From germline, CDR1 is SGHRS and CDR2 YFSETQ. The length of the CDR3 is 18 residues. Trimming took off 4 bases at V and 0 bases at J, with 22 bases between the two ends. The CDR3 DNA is TGCGCCAGCAGCCCTCAAGGGGGGGCAGTAACGTCTAACTATGGCTACACCTTC. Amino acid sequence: CASSPQGGAVTSNYGYTF.

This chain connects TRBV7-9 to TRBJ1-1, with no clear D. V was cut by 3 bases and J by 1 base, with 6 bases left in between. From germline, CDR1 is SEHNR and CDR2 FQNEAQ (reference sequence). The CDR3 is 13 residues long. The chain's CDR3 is CASSFIENTEAFF. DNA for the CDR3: TGTGCCAGCAGCTTCATAGAGAACACTGAAGCTTTCTTT.

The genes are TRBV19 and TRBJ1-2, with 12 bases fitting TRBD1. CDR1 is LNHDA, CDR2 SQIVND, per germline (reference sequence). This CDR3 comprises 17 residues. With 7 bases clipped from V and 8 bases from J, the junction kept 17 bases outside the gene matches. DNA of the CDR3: TGTGCCAGTATCCCTATTTGGGGACAGGGGGCAATGGAGGGCTACACCTTC. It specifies CASIPIWGQGAMEGYTF.

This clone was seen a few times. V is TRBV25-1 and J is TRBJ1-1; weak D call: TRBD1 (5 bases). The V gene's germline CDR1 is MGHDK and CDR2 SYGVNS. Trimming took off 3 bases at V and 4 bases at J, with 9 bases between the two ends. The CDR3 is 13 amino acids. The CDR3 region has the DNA TGTGCCAGCAGTGAGCAGGGACGCACTGAAGCTTTCTTT. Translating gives CASSEQGRTEAFF.

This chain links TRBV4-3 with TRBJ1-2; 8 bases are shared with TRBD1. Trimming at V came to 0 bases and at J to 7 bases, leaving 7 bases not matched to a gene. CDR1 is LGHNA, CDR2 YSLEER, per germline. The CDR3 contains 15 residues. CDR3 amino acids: CASSQDFGQGSGYTF. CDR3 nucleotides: TGCGCCAGCAGCCAAGATTTCGGACAGGGAAGTGGCTACACCTTC.

The CDR3 DNA is TGTGCCAGCAGTCGGGGGTTCTCCTCTTCCTACGAGCAGTACTTC. Protein: CASSRGFSSSYEQYF. This chain uses TRBV2 with TRBJ2-7; tentative D call: TRBD2 (6 bases). CDR1 and CDR2 from the germline V gene are SNHLY and FYNNEI. The CDR3 is 15 amino acids. V was cut by 5 bases and J by 1 base, with 15 bases left in between.

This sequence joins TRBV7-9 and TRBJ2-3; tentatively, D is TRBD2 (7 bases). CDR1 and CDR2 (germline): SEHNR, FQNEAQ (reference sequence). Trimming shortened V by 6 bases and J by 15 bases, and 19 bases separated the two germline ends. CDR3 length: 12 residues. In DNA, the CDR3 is TGTGCCAGCAGTGCACTGGGGGAGGGGGAATATTTT. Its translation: CASSALGEGEYF.

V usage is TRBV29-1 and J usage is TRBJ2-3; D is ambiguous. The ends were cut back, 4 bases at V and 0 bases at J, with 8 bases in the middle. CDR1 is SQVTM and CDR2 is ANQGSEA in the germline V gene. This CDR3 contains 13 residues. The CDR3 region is CSVARDSTDTQYF. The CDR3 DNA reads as TGCAGCGTTGCCCGCGACAGCACAGATACGCAGTATTTT.

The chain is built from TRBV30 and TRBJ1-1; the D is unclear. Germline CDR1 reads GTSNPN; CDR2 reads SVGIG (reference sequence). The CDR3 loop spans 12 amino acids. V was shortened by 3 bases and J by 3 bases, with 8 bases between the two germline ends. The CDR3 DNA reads TGTGCCTGGAGGGGCAGTTACACTGAAGCTTTCTTT. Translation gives CAWRGSYTEAFF.

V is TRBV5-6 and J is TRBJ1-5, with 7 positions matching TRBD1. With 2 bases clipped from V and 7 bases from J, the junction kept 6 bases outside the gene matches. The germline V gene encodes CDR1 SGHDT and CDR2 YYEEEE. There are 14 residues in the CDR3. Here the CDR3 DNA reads TGTGCCAGCAGCTTTGACAGGGAGAAGCAGCCCCAGCATTTT. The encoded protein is CASSFDREKQPQHF.

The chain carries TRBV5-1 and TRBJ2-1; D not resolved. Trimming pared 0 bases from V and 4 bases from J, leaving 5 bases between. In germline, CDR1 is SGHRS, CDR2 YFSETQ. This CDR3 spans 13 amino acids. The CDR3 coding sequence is TGCGCCAGCAGCTTGGGGACGTACAATGAGCAGTTCTTC. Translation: CASSLGTYNEQFF.

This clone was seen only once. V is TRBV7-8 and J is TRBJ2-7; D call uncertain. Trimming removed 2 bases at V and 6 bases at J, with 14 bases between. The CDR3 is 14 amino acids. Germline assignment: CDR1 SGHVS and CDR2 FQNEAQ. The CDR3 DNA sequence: TGTGCCAGCAGCTTACTTCCGTTGTCGGGCGAGCAGTACTTC. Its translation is CASSLLPLSGEQYF. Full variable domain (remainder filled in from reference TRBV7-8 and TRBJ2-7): GAGVSQSPRYKVAKRGQDVALRCDPISGHVSLFWYQQALGQGPEFLTYFQNEAQLDKSGLPSDRFFAERPEGSVSTLKIQRTQQEDSAVYLCASSLLPLSGEQYFGPGTRLTVT.